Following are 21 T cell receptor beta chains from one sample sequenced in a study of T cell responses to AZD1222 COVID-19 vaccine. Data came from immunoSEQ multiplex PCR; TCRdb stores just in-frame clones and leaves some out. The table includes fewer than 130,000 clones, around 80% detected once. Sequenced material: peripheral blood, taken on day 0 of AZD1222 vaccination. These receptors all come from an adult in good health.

The CDR3 sequence is CASSSDRYRGTNEKLFF. In nucleotides, the CDR3 is TGTGCCAGCAGTTCTGACAGGTACAGAGGGACTAATGAAAAACTGTTTTTT. The J gene is TRBJ1-4, the V gene TRBV28; tentative D call: TRBD1 (6 bases). Trimming shortened V by 4 bases and J by 2 bases, and 17 bases separated the two germline ends. CDR1 and CDR2 (germline): MDHEN, SYDVKM. The CDR3 loop spans 17 amino acids. Drawing the rest from reference TRBV28 and TRBJ1-4, the complete variable domain is DVKVTQSSRYLVKRTGEKVFLECVQDMDHENMFWYRQDPGLGLRLIYFSYDVKMKEKGDIPEGYSVSREKKERFSLILESASTNQTSMYLCASSSDRYRGTNEKLFFGSGTQLSVL.

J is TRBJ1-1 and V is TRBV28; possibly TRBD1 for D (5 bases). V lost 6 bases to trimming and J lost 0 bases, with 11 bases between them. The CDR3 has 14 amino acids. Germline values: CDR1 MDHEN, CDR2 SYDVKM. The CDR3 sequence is CASRYRPMNTEAFF. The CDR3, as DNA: TGTGCCAGCAGATACAGGCCTATGAACACTGAAGCTTTCTTT.

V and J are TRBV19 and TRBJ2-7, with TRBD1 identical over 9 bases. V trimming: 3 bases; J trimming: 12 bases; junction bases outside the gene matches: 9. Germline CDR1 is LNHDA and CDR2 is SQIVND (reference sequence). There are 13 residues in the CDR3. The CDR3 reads CASSIRDRVDLYF. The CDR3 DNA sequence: TGTGCCAGTAGTATCCGGGACAGGGTAGATCTGTACTTC.

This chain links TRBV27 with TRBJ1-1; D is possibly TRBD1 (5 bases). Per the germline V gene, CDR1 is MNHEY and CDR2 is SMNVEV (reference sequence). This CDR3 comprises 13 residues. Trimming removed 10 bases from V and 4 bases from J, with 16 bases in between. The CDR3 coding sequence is TGTGCCACCCGAGTCCAGGGCGGCACTGAAGCTTTCTTT. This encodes CATRVQGGTEAFF.

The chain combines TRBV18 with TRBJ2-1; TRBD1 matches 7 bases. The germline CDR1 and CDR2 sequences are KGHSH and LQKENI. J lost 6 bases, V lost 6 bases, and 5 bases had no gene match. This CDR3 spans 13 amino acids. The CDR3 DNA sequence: TGTGCCAGCTCCATGGGACAGTTCAATGAGCAGTTCTTC. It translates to CASSMGQFNEQFF.

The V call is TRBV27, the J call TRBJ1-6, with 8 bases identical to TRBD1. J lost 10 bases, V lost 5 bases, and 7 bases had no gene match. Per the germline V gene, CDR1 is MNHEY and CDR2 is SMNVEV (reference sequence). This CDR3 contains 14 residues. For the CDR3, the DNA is TGTGCCAGCAGTCTGCAGGGGGCCGAATCACCCCTCCACTTT. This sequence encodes CASSLQGAESPLHF.

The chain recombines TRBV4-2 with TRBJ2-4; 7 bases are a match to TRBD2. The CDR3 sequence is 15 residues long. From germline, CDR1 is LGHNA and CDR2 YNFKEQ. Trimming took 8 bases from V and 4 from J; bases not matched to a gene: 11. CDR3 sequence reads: CASAPGGWGKNIQYF. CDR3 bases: TGTGCCAGCGCCCCGGGGGGTTGGGGGAAAAACATTCAGTACTTC.

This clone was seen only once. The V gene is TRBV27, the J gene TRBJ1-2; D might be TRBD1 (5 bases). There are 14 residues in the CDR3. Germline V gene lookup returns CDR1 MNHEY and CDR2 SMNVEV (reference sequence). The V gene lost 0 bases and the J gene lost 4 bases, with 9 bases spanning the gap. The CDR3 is CASSLSQGLYGYTF. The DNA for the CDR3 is TGTGCCAGCAGTTTATCGCAGGGACTCTATGGCTACACCTTC.

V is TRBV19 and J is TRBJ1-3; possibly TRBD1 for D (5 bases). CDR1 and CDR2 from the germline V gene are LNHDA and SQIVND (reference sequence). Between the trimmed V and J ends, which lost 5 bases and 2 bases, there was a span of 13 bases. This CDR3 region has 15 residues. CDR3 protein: CASSWLTGPGNTIYF. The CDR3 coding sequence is TGTGCCAGTAGTTGGCTAACAGGACCTGGAAACACCATATATTTT. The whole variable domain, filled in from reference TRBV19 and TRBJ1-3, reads DGGITQSPKYLFRKEGQNVTLSCEQNLNHDAMYWYRQDPGQGLRLIYYSQIVNDFQKGDIAEGYSVSREKKESFPLTVTSAQKNPTAFYLCASSWLTGPGNTIYFGEGSWLTVV.

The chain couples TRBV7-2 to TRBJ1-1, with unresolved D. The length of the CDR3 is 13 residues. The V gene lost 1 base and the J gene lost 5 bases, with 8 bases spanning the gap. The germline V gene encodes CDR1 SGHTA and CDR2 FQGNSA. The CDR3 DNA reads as TGTGCCAGCAGCTTAGGAGGGTTTACTGAAGCTTTCTTT. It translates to CASSLGGFTEAFF.

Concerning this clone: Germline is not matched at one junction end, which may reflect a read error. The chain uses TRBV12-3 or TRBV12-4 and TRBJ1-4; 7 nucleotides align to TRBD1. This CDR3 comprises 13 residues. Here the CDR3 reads CASSLNAPGQSLF. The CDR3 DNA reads TGTGCCAGCAGTTTAAATGCGCCGGGACAGAGCCTTTTT.

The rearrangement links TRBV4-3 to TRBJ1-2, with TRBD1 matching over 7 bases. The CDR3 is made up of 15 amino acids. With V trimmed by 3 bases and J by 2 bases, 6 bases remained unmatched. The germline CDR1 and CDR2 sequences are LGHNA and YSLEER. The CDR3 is CASSQDLGGNYGYTF. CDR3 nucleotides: TGCGCCAGCAGCCAGGACCTAGGGGGCAACTATGGCTACACCTTC.

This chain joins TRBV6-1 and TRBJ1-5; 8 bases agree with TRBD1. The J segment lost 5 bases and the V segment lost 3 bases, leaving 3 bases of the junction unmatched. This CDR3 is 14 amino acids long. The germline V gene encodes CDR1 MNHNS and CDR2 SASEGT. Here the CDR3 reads CASSDRGPYQPQHF. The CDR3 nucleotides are TGTGCCAGCAGTGACAGGGGGCCGTATCAGCCCCAGCATTTT.

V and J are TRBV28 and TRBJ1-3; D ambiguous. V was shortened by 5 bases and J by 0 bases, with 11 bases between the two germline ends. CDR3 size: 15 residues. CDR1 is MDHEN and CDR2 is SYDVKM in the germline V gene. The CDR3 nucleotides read TGTGCCAGCAGTGTCGGCGGCGTCTCTGGAAACACCATATATTTT. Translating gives CASSVGGVSGNTIYF.

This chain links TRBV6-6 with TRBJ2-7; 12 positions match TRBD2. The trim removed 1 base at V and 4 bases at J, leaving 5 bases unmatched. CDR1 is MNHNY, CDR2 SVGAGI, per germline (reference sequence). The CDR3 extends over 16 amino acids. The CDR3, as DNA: TGTGCCAGCAGTTACTATCCTAGCGGGAGGGCATACGAGCAGTACTTC. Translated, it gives CASSYYPSGRAYEQYF.

The CDR3 loop is CASNSPRGHNEQFF. CDR3 sequence (DNA): TGTGCCAGCAACAGTCCTAGGGGCCACAATGAGCAGTTCTTC. The chain combines TRBV6-5 with TRBJ2-1, with D possibly matching TRBD1 (5 bases). Germline CDR1 and CDR2: MNHEY and SVGAGI. V was pared by 7 bases and J by 5 bases, with 15 bases between. This CDR3 region has 14 residues.

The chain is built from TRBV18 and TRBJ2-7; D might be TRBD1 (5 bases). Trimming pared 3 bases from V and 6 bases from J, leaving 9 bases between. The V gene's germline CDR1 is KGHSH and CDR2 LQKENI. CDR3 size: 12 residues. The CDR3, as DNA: TGTGCCAGCTCACCGGTCACAGGCGAGCAGTACTTC. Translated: CASSPVTGEQYF.

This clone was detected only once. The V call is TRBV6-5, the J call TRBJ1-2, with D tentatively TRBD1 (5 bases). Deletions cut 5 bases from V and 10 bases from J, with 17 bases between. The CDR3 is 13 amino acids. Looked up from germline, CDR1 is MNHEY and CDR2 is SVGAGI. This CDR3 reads CASSKQENSVYTF. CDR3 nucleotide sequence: TGTGCCAGCAGTAAACAGGAGAACTCGGTCTACACCTTC.

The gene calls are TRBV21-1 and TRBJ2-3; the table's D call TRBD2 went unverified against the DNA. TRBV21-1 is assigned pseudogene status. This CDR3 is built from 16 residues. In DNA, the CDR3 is TGTGCCAGCAGCCCGAGGACTAGCGGGGACACAGATACGCAGTATTTT. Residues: CASSPRTSGDTDTQYF.

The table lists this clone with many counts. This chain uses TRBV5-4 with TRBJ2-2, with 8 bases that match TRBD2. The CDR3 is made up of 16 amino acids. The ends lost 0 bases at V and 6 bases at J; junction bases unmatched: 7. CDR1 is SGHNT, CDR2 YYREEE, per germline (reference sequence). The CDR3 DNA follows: TGTGCCAGCAGCTTGGCCGGGACTAGAGGATCCGGGGAGCTGTTTTTT. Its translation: CASSLAGTRGSGELFF.

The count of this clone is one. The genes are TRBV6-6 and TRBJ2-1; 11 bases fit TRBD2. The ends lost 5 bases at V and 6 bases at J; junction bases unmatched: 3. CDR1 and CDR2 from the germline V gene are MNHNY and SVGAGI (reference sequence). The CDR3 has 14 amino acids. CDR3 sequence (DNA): TGTGCCAGCAGTCTTAGCGGGGGGGTCAATGAGCAGTTCTTC. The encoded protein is CASSLSGGVNEQFF.